Shown below are 28 T cell receptor beta chains from a single sample sequenced in a study of T cells in localized non-small cell lung cancer. The protocol was immunoSEQ multiplex PCR, while the TCRdb copy is restricted to in-frame clones and leaves out a portion. This repertoire shows tens of thousands of clones, over 85% found once; its top ten account for around 7%. The sample consisted of peripheral blood, taken before any cancer treatment. These receptors were obtained from a male donor at least 60 years old with stage I squamous cell lung carcinoma.

Concerning this clone itself: Compared with germline, one end of the junction differs, possibly owing to a read error. In the same sample, other DNA sequences code for this CDR3. The chain carries TRBV2 and TRBJ2-7, with D unresolved. CDR3 length: 14 amino acids. Germline-derived CDR1 and CDR2 are SNHLY and FYNNEI. CDR3: CASRDNTRQYEQYF. The CDR3, as DNA: TGTGCCAGCAGAGACAATACCCGACAATACGAGCAGTATTTC. The full variable domain, with the rest looked up from reference TRBV2 and TRBJ2-7, is EPEVTQTPSHQVTQMGQEVILRCVPISNHLYFYWYRQILGQKVEFLVSFYNNEISEKSEIFDDQFSVERPDGSNFTLKIRSTKLEDSAMYFCASRDNTRQYEQYFGPGTRLTVT.

This clone was found once. The J gene is TRBJ2-5, the V gene TRBV28; D possibly uses TRBD1 or TRBD2 (5 bases each). CDR3 length: 15 amino acids. Germline CDR1 MDHEN, CDR2 SYDVKM. V was trimmed by 3 bases and J by 1 base, leaving 12 bases between them. The CDR3 DNA reads as TGTGCCAGCAGTTTTGAGGGGCGGCCCCAAGAGACCCAGTACTTC. It translates to CASSFEGRPQETQYF.

This clone was seen a handful of times. V is TRBV4-2 and J is TRBJ2-7; the match to TRBD2 covers 14 bases. Germline V gives CDR1 LGHNA, CDR2 YNFKEQ. With V trimmed by 4 bases and J by 6 bases, 5 bases remained unmatched. The CDR3 covers 15 residues. The CDR3 bases are TGTGCCAGCAGCCCGACTAGCGGGGGGGCGACCGAGCAGTACTTC. It specifies CASSPTSGGATEQYF.

This rearrangement joins TRBV18 to TRBJ1-2, with D perhaps matching TRBD1 (5 bases). CDR1 is KGHSH, CDR2 LQKENI, per germline. V lost 2 bases to trimming and J lost 7 bases, with 17 bases between them. This CDR3 has 15 amino acids. Written as DNA, the CDR3 is TGTGCCAGCTCACCAACGGGGGGGAATTTGCGTGGCTACACCTTC. Encoded protein: CASSPTGGNLRGYTF. Combining the CDR3 with reference TRBV18 and TRBJ1-2 gives the whole variable domain NAGVMQNPRHLVRRRGQEARLRCSPMKGHSHVYWYRQLPEEGLKFMVYLQKENIIDESGMPKERFSAEFPKEGPSILRIQQVVRGDSAAYFCASSPTGGNLRGYTFGSGTRLTVV.

The J gene is TRBJ1-2, the V gene TRBV7-9; TRBD1 is a possible D gene (5 bases). The germline V and J ends were trimmed by 5 bases and 4 bases, with 11 bases remaining between them. CDR1 is SEHNR, CDR2 FQNEAQ, per germline (reference sequence). This CDR3 spans 13 amino acids. The CDR3 DNA sequence: TGTGCCAGCAGCCCTCAGGGCTTCTATGGCTACACCTTC. Protein product: CASSPQGFYGYTF.

CDR3 amino acids: CASSPGQGISGNTIYF. As DNA, the CDR3 is TGTGCCAGTTCCCCGGGACAGGGGATTTCTGGAAACACCATATATTTT. The chain carries TRBV19 and TRBJ1-3, with 10 positions matching TRBD1. Germline lookup yields CDR1 LNHDA and CDR2 SQIVND (reference sequence). This CDR3 is 16 amino acids long. Trimming took 8 bases from V and 1 from J; bases not matched to a gene: 8.

CDR3 sequence: CASSRGGQETQYF. Written as DNA, the CDR3 is TGCGCCAGCAGCCGAGGAGGGCAAGAGACCCAGTACTTC. The chain has TRBV5-1 and TRBJ2-5, with D perhaps TRBD2 (6 bases). There are 13 residues in the CDR3. CDR1 and CDR2 from the germline V gene are SGHRS and YFSETQ. Trimming took off 4 bases at V and 2 bases at J, with 9 bases between the two ends.

V and J are TRBV10-1 and TRBJ2-7, with 10 bases lining up with TRBD1. CDR3 length: 14 residues. Germline CDR1 is WNHNN and CDR2 is SYGVQD (reference sequence). After removal of 8 bases from V and 4 bases from J, the junction contained 8 bases not matched to a gene. The CDR3 DNA follows: TGCGCCAGCGATCGGGACAGGGGTTTGTACGAGCAGTACTTC. Translation gives CASDRDRGLYEQYF.

The rearrangement joins TRBV30 to TRBJ1-5; D remains ambiguous. Germline V lookup: CDR1 GTSNPN, CDR2 SVGIG (reference sequence). Trimming left V 4 bases short and J 2 bases short, with 12 bases between. This CDR3 is built from 14 residues. The CDR3 reads CAWTEFMGNQPQHF. CDR3 sequence (DNA): TGTGCCTGGACAGAGTTTATGGGCAATCAGCCCCAGCATTTT. The entire variable domain, with the rest obtained from reference TRBV30 and TRBJ1-5, is as follows: SQTIHQWPATLVQPVGSPLSLECTVEGTSNPNLYWYRQAAGRGLQLLFYSVGIGQISSEVPQNLSASRPQDRQFILSSKKLLLSDSGFYLCAWTEFMGNQPQHFGDGTRLSIL.

This clone was detected only once. The rearrangement links TRBV21-1 to TRBJ2-3; the D call of TRBD1 is as the table states it, not checked on the DNA. TRBV21-1 is marked as a pseudogene. The length of the CDR3 is 14 residues. CDR3 sequence reads: CASSNGGSTDTQYF. The CDR3 coding sequence is TGTGCCAGCAGCAATGGTGGCAGCACAGATACGCAGTATTTT.

The chain combines TRBV7-6 with TRBJ2-1; 8 bases map to TRBD2. The junction had 1 base not matched to a gene; V was cut back by 1 base and J by 2 bases. The CDR3 is made up of 15 amino acids. Germline V gives CDR1 SGHVS, CDR2 FNYEAQ. CDR3: CASSLVGGAYNEQFF. The CDR3, as DNA: TGTGCCAGCAGCTTAGTCGGGGGGGCCTACAATGAGCAGTTCTTC. The whole variable domain, remainder taken from reference TRBV7-6 and TRBJ2-1, is GAGVSQSPRYKVTKRGQDVALRCDPISGHVSLYWYRQALGQGPEFLTYFNYEAQQDKSGLPNDRFSAERPEGSISTLTIQRTEQRDSAMYRCASSLVGGAYNEQFFGPGTRLTVL.

This clone was detected only a few times. The chain joins TRBV4-3 to TRBJ2-1; 12 bases are shared with TRBD2. Germline CDR1 reads LGHNA; CDR2 reads YSLEER. J gave up 3 bases and V 1 base, and 1 base lay outside the gene matches. The CDR3 is 16 residues long. CDR3 in amino acids: CASSQGTSGDYNEQFF. In DNA, the CDR3 is TGCGCCAGCAGCCAAGGGACTAGCGGGGACTACAATGAGCAGTTCTTC.

The chain is built from TRBV2 and TRBJ1-5; TRBD1 agrees at 8 bases. V trimming: 4 bases; J trimming: 5 bases; junction bases outside the gene matches: 4. Germline V gives CDR1 SNHLY, CDR2 FYNNEI. This CDR3 has 14 amino acids. The CDR3 DNA sequence: TGTGCCAGCAGTGGCAGGGGGCTCTATCAGCCCCAGCATTTT. Protein product: CASSGRGLYQPQHF.

The V and J genes are TRBV9 and TRBJ1-3; D ambiguous. The CDR3 length is 17 residues. Germline loops: CDR1 SGDLS, CDR2 YYNGEE. The V and J ends lost 0 bases and 2 bases respectively, with 15 bases between them. CDR3: CASSVGGGYNPGNTIYF. CDR3 in DNA: TGTGCCAGCAGCGTAGGTGGCGGTTACAACCCTGGAAACACCATATATTTT.

J is TRBJ1-5 and V is TRBV30; TRBD1 matches 8 bases. Germline V gives CDR1 GTSNPN, CDR2 SVGIG (reference sequence). With 4 bases clipped from V and 3 bases from J, the junction kept 8 bases outside the gene matches. The CDR3 has 15 residues. CDR3 in DNA: TGTGCCTGGAATCTTGGACAGGGAGCCAATCAGCCCCAGCATTTT. It encodes CAWNLGQGANQPQHF.

The chain uses TRBV12-5 and TRBJ2-7; no definite D call. V dropped 0 bases and J dropped 3 bases, with 6 bases sitting between them. Germline CDR1 and CDR2: LGHNT and FRNRAP. The CDR3 has 13 residues. The CDR3 DNA reads TGTGCTAGTGGTTTGGTACCAGACTACGAGCAGTACTTC. The encoded protein is CASGLVPDYEQYF.

The chain combines TRBV28 with TRBJ1-1; D is possibly TRBD1 (5 bases). The CDR3 totals 13 residues. V was clipped by 8 bases and J by 0 bases, with 10 bases between them. Germline V gene data show CDR1 as MDHEN and CDR2 as SYDVKM. Here the CDR3 reads CASGGGLNTEAFF. As DNA, the CDR3 is TGTGCCAGCGGGGGAGGCCTGAACACTGAAGCTTTCTTT.

The chain joins TRBV6-1 to TRBJ1-3; D call uncertain. Trimming removed 2 bases from V and 2 bases from J, with 4 bases in between. The CDR3 totals 13 residues. Germline CDR1 reads MNHNS; CDR2 reads SASEGT. CDR3 region: CASSENTGNTIYF. In nucleotides, the CDR3 is TGTGCCAGCAGTGAAAATACTGGAAACACCATATATTTT.

The V call is TRBV19, the J call TRBJ1-5, with TRBD1 identical over 8 bases. CDR3 length: 16 residues. With V trimmed by 10 bases and J by 1 base, 12 bases remained unmatched. The germline V gene has CDR1 LNHDA and CDR2 SQIVND (reference sequence). CDR3 DNA sequence: TGTGCCACCCGACCTCGCCAGGGGGCAAGCAATCAGCCCCAGCATTTT. Its protein is CATRPRQGASNQPQHF. Full variable domain (outside the CDR3, taken from reference TRBV19 and TRBJ1-5): DGGITQSPKYLFRKEGQNVTLSCEQNLNHDAMYWYRQDPGQGLRLIYYSQIVNDFQKGDIAEGYSVSREKKESFPLTVTSAQKNPTAFYLCATRPRQGASNQPQHFGDGTRLSIL.

V is TRBV9 and J is TRBJ1-3, with unresolved D. CDR1 is SGDLS and CDR2 is YYNGEE in the germline V gene. The CDR3 consists of 15 residues. Trimming shortened V by 0 bases and J by 1 base, and 8 bases separated the two germline ends. CDR3 loop: CASSVAPGSGNTIYF. The CDR3 DNA reads TGTGCCAGCAGCGTAGCCCCGGGGTCTGGAAACACCATATATTTT.

The chain uses TRBV5-1 and TRBJ2-1, with a weak D call TRBD2 (5 bases). Germline V gene data show CDR1 as SGHRS and CDR2 as YFSETQ. This CDR3 contains 15 residues. V was clipped by 4 bases and J by 7 bases, with 18 bases between them. The CDR3: CASSLTPDWPNEQFF. CDR3 in DNA: TGCGCCAGCAGCCTAACTCCGGACTGGCCTAATGAGCAGTTCTTC.

V gene TRBV2 combines with J gene TRBJ2-5; D is undetermined. The ends were cut back, 4 bases at V and 4 bases at J, with 10 bases in the middle. CDR1 is SNHLY, CDR2 FYNNEI, per germline. The CDR3 is 13 amino acids. This CDR3 is CASSGLPRETQYF. As DNA, the CDR3 is TGTGCCAGCAGTGGGTTGCCTAGAGAGACCCAGTACTTC.

V gene TRBV30 combines with J gene TRBJ1-2, with 9 bases matching TRBD1. Germline-derived CDR1 and CDR2 are GTSNPN and SVGIG (reference sequence). The CDR3 runs 14 residues. Germline trimming cut 0 bases from V and 4 bases from J; bases unmatched to any gene: 3. CDR3 bases: TGTGCCTGGAGTGTACAGACAGGGGGCTATGGCTACACCTTC. Translation: CAWSVQTGGYGYTF.

The rearrangement joins TRBV9 to TRBJ1-2; D unclear. V gave up 0 bases and J gave up 0 bases, with 3 bases separating them. From germline, CDR1 is SGDLS and CDR2 YYNGEE. CDR3 length equals 13 residues. CDR3 DNA sequence: TGTGCCAGCAGCGTAGGGGCTAACTATGGCTACACCTTC. Protein sequence: CASSVGANYGYTF.

The genes are TRBV7-2 and TRBJ1-1; D unclear. Per germline, CDR1 SGHTA and CDR2 FQGNSA. Trimming left V 5 bases short and J 0 bases short, with 13 bases between. This CDR3 region has 15 residues. The chain's CDR3 is CASSIQSSMNTEAFF. Written as DNA, the CDR3 is TGTGCCAGCAGCATACAGTCCTCCATGAACACTGAAGCTTTCTTT.

The genes are TRBV5-5 and TRBJ2-2; D unclear. This CDR3 has 15 amino acids. Germline assignment: CDR1 SGHKS and CDR2 YYEKEE (reference sequence). V was trimmed by 0 bases and J by 4 bases, leaving 10 bases between them. The CDR3: CASSLDGLVTGELFF. The CDR3 DNA sequence: TGTGCCAGCAGCTTGGATGGGTTAGTCACCGGGGAGCTGTTTTTT.

The V call is TRBV5-4, the J call TRBJ1-1; 7 bases map to TRBD1. Germline loops: CDR1 SGHNT, CDR2 YYREEE (reference sequence). After removal of 4 bases from V and 6 bases from J, the junction contained 12 bases not matched to a gene. This CDR3 has 15 amino acids. The CDR3 spells CASSPLDREDAEAFF. CDR3 nucleotide sequence: TGTGCCAGCAGCCCCCTTGACAGGGAGGACGCTGAAGCTTTCTTT.

The chain links TRBV27 to TRBJ1-1; the D gene is possibly TRBD1 (6 bases). Germline-derived CDR1 and CDR2 are MNHEY and SMNVEV (reference sequence). The CDR3 runs to 15 residues. Trimming left V 4 bases short and J 2 bases short, with 14 bases between. The CDR3 sequence is CASSYRGGVNTEAFF. DNA for the CDR3: TGTGCCAGCAGTTACAGAGGGGGGGTTAACACTGAAGCTTTCTTT.